This passage covers 9 T cell receptor beta chains from one sample sequenced in a study of T cell repertoires in cytomegalovirus infection. These receptors are not linked to any known antigen. TCRdb re-called the reads through MiXCR, storing one row per CDR3 protein. Of 650,000 to 900,000 distinct CDR3 sequences in the sample, 25% to 30% were seen once. The material was cultured CD8+ T cells from PBMCs, obtained from culture after CMV antigen stimulation. These receptors all come from a human donor in good health (CMV status not recorded). Some clones in this sample may be carry-over from other donors' samples.

The V gene is TRBV7-6, the J gene TRBJ2-4; D is undetermined. The germline V gene encodes CDR1 SGHVS and CDR2 FNYEAQ. Trimming cost V 0 bases and J 0 bases, with 9 bases left between them. The CDR3 runs to 16 residues. CDR3 nucleotide sequence: TGTGCCAGCAGCTTAGCGTCGAGTTTAGCCAAAAACATTCAGTACTTC. The encoded protein is CASSLASSLAKNIQYF.

This clonotype has ten or more counts. The V gene is TRBV7-8, the J gene TRBJ1-4; maybe TRBD1 (5 bases). Germline CDR1 SGHVS, CDR2 FQNEAQ. V lost 5 bases and J lost 7, with 23 bases in between. The CDR3 runs 17 residues. The CDR3 protein is CASSPAGVGPSGEKLFF. The CDR3 DNA is TGTGCCAGCAGCCCCGCGGGGGTAGGGCCTTCAGGTGAAAAACTGTTTTTT.

There are a few counts of this clonotype. V is TRBV7-2 and J is TRBJ2-7, with a possible D match to TRBD2 (5 bases). Trimming shortened V by 3 bases and J by 3 bases, and 9 bases separated the two germline ends. The CDR3 spans 13 residues. Germline V gene sequence: CDR1 SGHTA, CDR2 FQGNSA. DNA of the CDR3: TGTGCCAGCAGCTTTAGCGTGGGCTACGAGCAGTACTTC. It codes for CASSFSVGYEQYF.

A few counts support this clonotype. This rearrangement joins TRBV27 to TRBJ2-7, with TRBD1 matching over 7 bases. The germline V gene has CDR1 MNHEY and CDR2 SMNVEV (reference sequence). J was trimmed by 0 bases and V by 5 bases; bases with no gene match: 19. This CDR3 contains 19 residues. The CDR3 protein is CASSPGQGLDRRGSYEQYF. CDR3 nucleotide sequence: TGTGCCAGCAGTCCAGGTCAGGGTCTGGACAGGAGAGGCTCCTACGAGCAGTACTTC.

The rearrangement joins TRBV5-1 to TRBJ2-1; TRBD1 matches 8 bases. V gave up 4 bases and J gave up 4 bases; unmatched junction bases: 7. The CDR3 extends over 15 amino acids. The germline V gene encodes CDR1 SGHRS and CDR2 YFSETQ. The CDR3 sequence: CASSPWDRTYNEQFF. The CDR3, as DNA: TGCGCCAGCAGCCCCTGGGACAGGACGTACAATGAGCAGTTCTTC.

V and J are TRBV27 and TRBJ2-1; 12 bases agree with TRBD1. The germline CDR1 and CDR2 sequences are MNHEY and SMNVEV (reference sequence). Trimming took 6 bases from V and 7 from J; bases not matched to a gene: 10. The CDR3 sequence is 16 residues long. DNA for the CDR3: TGTGCCAGCAGGAACCCGGGACAGGGGGCGAGGAATGAGCAGTTCTTC. It translates to CASRNPGQGARNEQFF.

This clonotype was counted a few times. The chain is built from TRBV20-1 and TRBJ1-2; D unclear. V was pared by 3 bases and J by 4 bases, with 9 bases between. The CDR3 runs 12 residues. Germline V gene sequence: CDR1 DFQATT, CDR2 SNEGSKA (reference sequence). CDR3 DNA sequence: TGCAGTGCTAGGGGCGGTACCTATGGCTACACCTTC. Encoded protein: CSARGGTYGYTF.

This clonotype was seen only a few times. V and J are TRBV12-3 or TRBV12-4 and TRBJ2-3; maybe TRBD1 (5 bases). Trimming removed 2 bases at V and 0 bases at J, with 12 bases between. This CDR3 has 16 amino acids. CDR3 in amino acids: CASSLSGAGSTDTQYF. CDR3 in DNA: TGTGCCAGCAGTTTATCTGGGGCAGGTAGCACAGATACGCAGTATTTT.

This clonotype has ten or more counts. The genes are TRBV6-2 or TRBV6-3 and TRBJ2-7, with D perhaps matching TRBD1 (5 bases). V was pared by 5 bases and J by 3 bases, with 11 bases between. The CDR3 is 13 residues long. Per germline, CDR1 MNHEY and CDR2 SVGEGT. The CDR3 DNA reads TGTGCCAGCAGTCCCACAGGCTTCTACGAGCAGTACGTC. Its protein is CASSPTGFYEQYV.